The clone carrying this T cell receptor beta chain appeared once. What it binds is not known. These data come from a study of cytomegalovirus exposure and HLA in healthy donors. The assay was immunoSEQ multiplex PCR, and TCRdb's table has in-frame clones only and misses some. The sample has some 65,000 clones, approximately 96% seen once; the top ten hold approximately 2.5%. Trimming cost V 1 base and J 4 bases; bases outside gene matches: 1. This CDR3 has 14 residues. Germline assignment: CDR1 SGHVS and CDR2 FNYEAQ. The study's findings and limits: The study listed approximately 160 cytomegalovirus-associated TCR beta chains. Across donors, most TCRs were seen rarely, yet some public ones were widespread.

The rearrangement joins TRBV7-6 to TRBJ1-5; 7 nucleotides line up with TRBD1. The sequence derives from a man aged 18 to 30 in good health and CMV-seronegative. The sample consisted of PBMCs. CDR3 bases: TGTGCCAGCAGCTTAGGACAGGGTAATCAGCCCCAGCATTTT. As protein: CASSLGQGNQPQHF.